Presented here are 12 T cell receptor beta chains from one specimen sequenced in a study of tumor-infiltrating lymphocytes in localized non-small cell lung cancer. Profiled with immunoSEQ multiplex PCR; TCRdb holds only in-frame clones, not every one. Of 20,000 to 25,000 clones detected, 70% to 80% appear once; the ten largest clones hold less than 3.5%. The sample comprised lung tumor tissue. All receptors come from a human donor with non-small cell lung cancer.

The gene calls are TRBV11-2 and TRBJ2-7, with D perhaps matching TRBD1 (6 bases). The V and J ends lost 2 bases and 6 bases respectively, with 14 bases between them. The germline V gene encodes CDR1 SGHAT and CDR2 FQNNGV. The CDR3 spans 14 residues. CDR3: CASSLNRVKSEQYF. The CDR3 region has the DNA TGTGCCAGCAGCTTAAACAGGGTGAAAAGCGAGCAGTACTTC.

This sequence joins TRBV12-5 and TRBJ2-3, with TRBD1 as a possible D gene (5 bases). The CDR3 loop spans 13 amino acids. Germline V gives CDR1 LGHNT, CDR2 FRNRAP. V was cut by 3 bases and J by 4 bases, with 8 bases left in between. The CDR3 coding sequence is TGTGCTAGTGGTTTAGGGGTCTCAGATACGCAGTATTTT. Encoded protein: CASGLGVSDTQYF. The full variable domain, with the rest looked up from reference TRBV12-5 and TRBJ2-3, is DARVTQTPRHKVTEMGQEVTMRCQPILGHNTVFWYRQTMMQGLELLAYFRNRAPLDDSGMPKDRFSAEMPDATLATLKIQPSEPRDSAVYFCASGLGVSDTQYFGPGTRLTVL.

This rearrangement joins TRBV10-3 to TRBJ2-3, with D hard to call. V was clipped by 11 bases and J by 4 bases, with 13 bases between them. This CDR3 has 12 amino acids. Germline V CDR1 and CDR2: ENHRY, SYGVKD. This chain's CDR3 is CASQRDADTQYF. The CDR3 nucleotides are TGTGCCTCACAACGTGACGCAGATACGCAGTATTTT.

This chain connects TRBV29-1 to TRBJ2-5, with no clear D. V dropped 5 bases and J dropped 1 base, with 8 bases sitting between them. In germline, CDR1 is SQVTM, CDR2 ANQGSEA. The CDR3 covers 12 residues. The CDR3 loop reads CSVKRVQETQYF. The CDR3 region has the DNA TGCAGCGTTAAACGGGTCCAAGAGACCCAGTACTTC.

The CDR3 sequence is CASSSSGGSWYNEQFF. The CDR3 nucleotides are TGCGCCAGCAGCTCGTCGGGCGGGAGTTGGTACAATGAGCAGTTCTTC. The V and J genes are TRBV5-1 and TRBJ2-1, with 7 bases lining up with TRBD2. Per germline, CDR1 SGHRS and CDR2 YFSETQ. The CDR3 totals 16 residues. J was trimmed by 4 bases and V by 3 bases; bases with no gene match: 10.

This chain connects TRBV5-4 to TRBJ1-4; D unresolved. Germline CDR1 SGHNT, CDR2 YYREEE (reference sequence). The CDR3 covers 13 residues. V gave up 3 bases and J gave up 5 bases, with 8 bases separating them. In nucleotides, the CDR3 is TGTGCCAGCAGCTACAGCGAGAATGAAAAACTGTTTTTT. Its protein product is CASSYSENEKLFF. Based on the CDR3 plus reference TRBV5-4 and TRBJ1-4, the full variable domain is ETGVTQSPTHLIKTRGQQVTLRCSSQSGHNTVSWYQQALGQGPQFIFQYYREEENGRGNFPPRFSGLQFPNYSSELNVNALELDDSALYLCASSYSENEKLFFGSGTQLSVL.

The CDR3 is CASSRSANTGELFF. The CDR3 bases are TGTGCCAGCAGCCGCAGTGCGAACACCGGGGAGCTGTTTTTT. V is TRBV5-6 and J is TRBJ2-2; D gene ambiguous. The CDR3 is 14 amino acids. Looked up from germline, CDR1 is SGHDT and CDR2 is YYEEEE. V was trimmed by 4 bases and J by 0 bases, leaving 7 bases between them.

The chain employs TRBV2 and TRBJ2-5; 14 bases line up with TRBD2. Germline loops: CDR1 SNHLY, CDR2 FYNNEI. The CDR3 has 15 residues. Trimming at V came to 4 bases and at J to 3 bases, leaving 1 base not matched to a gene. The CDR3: CASSATSGREETQYF. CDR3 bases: TGTGCCAGCAGTGCGACTAGCGGGAGGGAAGAGACCCAGTACTTC.

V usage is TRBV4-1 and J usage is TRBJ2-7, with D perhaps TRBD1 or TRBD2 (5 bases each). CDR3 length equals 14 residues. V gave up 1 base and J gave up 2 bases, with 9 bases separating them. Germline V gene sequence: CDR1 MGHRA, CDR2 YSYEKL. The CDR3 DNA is TGCGCCAGCAGCCAAGTCGGGGCCACCTACGAGCAGTACTTC. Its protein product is CASSQVGATYEQYF.

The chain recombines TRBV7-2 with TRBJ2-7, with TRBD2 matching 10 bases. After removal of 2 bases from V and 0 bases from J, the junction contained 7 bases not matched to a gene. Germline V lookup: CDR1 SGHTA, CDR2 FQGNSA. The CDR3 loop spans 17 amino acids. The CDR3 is CASSLTLSGRSSYEQYF. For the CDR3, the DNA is TGTGCCAGCAGCTTAACACTTAGCGGGAGGAGCTCCTACGAGCAGTACTTC.

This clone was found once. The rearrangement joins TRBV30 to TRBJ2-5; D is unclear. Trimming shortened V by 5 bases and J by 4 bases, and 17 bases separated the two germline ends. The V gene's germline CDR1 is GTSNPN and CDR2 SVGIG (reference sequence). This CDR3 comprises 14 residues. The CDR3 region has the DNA TGTGCCTGGTCCACGGGCGGCCCATCAGAGACCCAGTACTTC. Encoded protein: CAWSTGGPSETQYF. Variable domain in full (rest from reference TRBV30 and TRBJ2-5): SQTIHQWPATLVQPVGSPLSLECTVEGTSNPNLYWYRQAAGRGLQLLFYSVGIGQISSEVPQNLSASRPQDRQFILSSKKLLLSDSGFYLCAWSTGGPSETQYFGPGTRLLVL.

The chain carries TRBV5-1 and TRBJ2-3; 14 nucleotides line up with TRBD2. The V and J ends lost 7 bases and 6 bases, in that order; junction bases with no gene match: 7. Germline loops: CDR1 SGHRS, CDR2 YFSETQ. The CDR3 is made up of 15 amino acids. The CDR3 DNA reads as TGCGCCAGCGGTGGGACTAGCGGGAGTTTTGATACGCAGTATTTT. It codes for CASGGTSGSFDTQYF.